This TCR beta chain was recorded in a study of PD-1 blockade in classical Hodgkin lymphoma. Regarding the study as a whole: The origin of the repertoire differences remains undefined, with disease activity or prior therapy as possible causes.

Time point indicated: newly diagnosed, previously untreated cHL patient sample. Magnetic negative selection served to purify CD4+ T cells out of PBMCs that had been thawed. The CDR3 runs 14 residues. Trimming cost V 4 bases and J 1 base, with 11 bases left between them. CDR1 and CDR2 from the germline V gene are MNHEY and SVGAGI. As for this clone: The antigen is undetermined.

Repertoires were generated with immunoSEQ multiplex PCR, while TCRdb's copy carries only in-frame clones and drops some. The repertoire holds about 32,000 clones, with around 89% as singletons. This clonotype was sampled from a human donor with classical Hodgkin lymphoma. The chain has TRBV6-5 and TRBJ2-7; tentatively, D is TRBD1 or TRBD2 (5 bases each). Sequencing used CD4+ T cells from blood. CDR3 protein: CASSWGRNSYEQYF. Written as DNA, the CDR3 is TGTGCCAGCAGTTGGGGACGGAATTCCTACGAGCAGTACTTC.